Listed below are T cell receptor beta chains from one sample, sequenced in a study of CD8 T cells in ankylosing spondylitis. TCRdb itself ran the 5' RACE reads through MiXCR, one entry per CDR3 protein. The sample carries about 400,000 distinct CDR3 sequences, around 22% recorded once. Material for sequencing was blood, either unsorted or a sorted T cell fraction (not recorded which). These receptors were taken from a male donor with ankylosing spondylitis. Both conserved end residues are trimmed from each CDR3. Fields, in order: V gene, J gene, clone size, CDR3 protein. Clone size appears in some rows only: once, few, many, or a class for an expanded clone.

TRBV4-2	TRBJ1-5	.	ASSPGGGTGNQPQH
TRBV12-3/TRBV12-4	TRBJ2-3	few	ASRPERGPPTDTQY
TRBV10-3	TRBJ1-2	.	AITRDTSGYGYT
TRBV28	TRBJ1-2	.	TSRGQGTNYGYT
TRBV6-2/TRBV6-3	TRBJ2-7	.	ASTLGGASYEQY
TRBV7-3	TRBJ2-2	few	ASRPTGWDTGELF
TRBV5-1	TRBJ1-2	.	ASSLRTGPRAGYT
TRBV7-9	TRBJ2-2	.	ASSSGAGLATGELF
TRBV5-1	TRBJ2-1	few	ASNLRAPRNEQF
TRBV2	TRBJ2-3	few	ASSESVGRGTDTQY
TRBV24-1	TRBJ2-1	.	ATSDTGTGGGNEQF
TRBV5-1	TRBJ2-7	.	ASSLALAGAAYEQY
TRBV5-1	TRBJ2-1	.	ASSSGTASNEQF
TRBV29-1	TRBJ2-1	many	SVGTGAYNEQF
TRBV7-2	TRBJ2-2	few	ASSLTWPGELF
TRBV20-1	TRBJ2-7	few	SARSGEQY
TRBV5-1	TRBJ2-3	few	ASSLGLDYTDTQY
TRBV11-1	TRBJ2-7	.	ASSLATTYEQY
TRBV12-3/TRBV12-4	TRBJ2-7	.	ASSLFRTGSGQY
TRBV2	TRBJ2-5	few	ASSRGTGETQY
TRBV7-2	TRBJ2-1	.	ASSLSGHYNEQF
TRBV11-2	TRBJ2-1	few	ASSLPLQGATRVNEQF
TRBV4-2	TRBJ2-1	few	ASSQVYSGSVYEQF
TRBV7-2	TRBJ2-7	few	ASSLDRAPLYEQY
TRBV20-1	TRBJ2-5	few	SALPRLARETQY
TRBV6-2/TRBV6-3	TRBJ2-3	.	ASSYGSGSNADTQY
TRBV20-1	TRBJ2-3	many	SASPPLVSDTQY
TRBV28	TRBJ2-4	few	ASSLTKNIQY
TRBV6-1	TRBJ2-7	few	ASSEARGTEQY
TRBV13	TRBJ2-7	many	ASSYLNGGAPYEQY
TRBV27	TRBJ1-1	.	ASSFRDRGGGEAF
TRBV19	TRBJ1-6	.	ASSIPLGRPDSPLH
TRBV5-1	TRBJ2-3	.	ASSLGGGGTDTQY
TRBV20-1	TRBJ1-5	few	SAGDRGNQPQH
TRBV24-1	TRBJ2-3	.	ATSDDSTDTQY
TRBV28	TRBJ2-1	.	ASRSGGYNEQF
TRBV28	TRBJ2-7	few	ASRPAGGYEQY
TRBV27	TRBJ2-5	.	ASSQSPGQGIETQY
TRBV29-1	TRBJ2-3	.	SVEATSTDTQY
TRBV7-2	TRBJ2-7	.	ASSLGGPTSYEQY
TRBV29-1	TRBJ1-4	few	SVDFPGQKNEKLF
TRBV18	TRBJ2-6	.	ASSPRLTRGAGANVLT
TRBV9	TRBJ1-2	.	ASSVAPDVLRANYGYT